This is a list of T cell receptor beta chains from one sample in a study of shared T cell receptors in the human thymus. Some clones are missing from TCRdb's copy, which holds only in-frame ones; the method was immunoSEQ multiplex PCR. Among hundreds of thousands of clones listed, approximately 87% were seen once. The sample was also reused in another study, on human thymus T cells.

Sequencing input: thymocytes. The receptors here all came from a boy under two years old with a congenital heart defect. Both conserved end residues are trimmed from each CDR3.

J gene | V gene | CDR3 protein
TRBJ2-2 | TRBV6-5 | ASRNRSNTGELF
TRBJ1-6 | TRBV7-2 | ASSFGGGSPLH
. | TRBV27 | ASTPRVTSGGVNPYEQY
TRBJ1-6 | TRBV7-9 | ASSKDRDRNSPLH
TRBJ2-5 | TRBV6-1 | ASSAASGRTGPYQETQY
TRBJ2-3 | TRBV29-1 | SVSQGRQDTQY
TRBJ1-5 | TRBV29-1 | SATTGIGERGNQPQH
TRBJ2-6 | TRBV4-3 | ASSQDQFQGTGANVLT
TRBJ2-1 | TRBV4-1 | ASSHRIRVSREGEGEQF
TRBJ1-2 | TRBV30 | AWLGGTNYGYT
TRBJ1-2 | TRBV5-8 | ASSTGQGPDLGGYT
TRBJ2-3 | TRBV9 | ASSGGGTGLTDTQY
TRBJ1-1 | TRBV5-6 | ASSLSSGAGGTVNTEAF
TRBJ1-2 | TRBV28 | ASSYWTGGGYT
TRBJ2-5 | TRBV7-2 | ASSFPSGRRETQY
TRBJ1-1 | TRBV5-4 | ASSLVGATEAF
TRBJ1-5 | TRBV11-2 | ASSSYGTGTKDQPQH
TRBJ1-2 | TRBV4-1 | ASSQEARVSLWGYT
TRBJ2-7 | TRBV7-2 | ASSFGRGADYEQY
TRBJ2-7 | TRBV28 | ASLLRGNHEQY
TRBJ2-7 | TRBV20-1 | SARDFDSQY
TRBJ1-4 | TRBV6-1 | ASSEARQGDEKLF